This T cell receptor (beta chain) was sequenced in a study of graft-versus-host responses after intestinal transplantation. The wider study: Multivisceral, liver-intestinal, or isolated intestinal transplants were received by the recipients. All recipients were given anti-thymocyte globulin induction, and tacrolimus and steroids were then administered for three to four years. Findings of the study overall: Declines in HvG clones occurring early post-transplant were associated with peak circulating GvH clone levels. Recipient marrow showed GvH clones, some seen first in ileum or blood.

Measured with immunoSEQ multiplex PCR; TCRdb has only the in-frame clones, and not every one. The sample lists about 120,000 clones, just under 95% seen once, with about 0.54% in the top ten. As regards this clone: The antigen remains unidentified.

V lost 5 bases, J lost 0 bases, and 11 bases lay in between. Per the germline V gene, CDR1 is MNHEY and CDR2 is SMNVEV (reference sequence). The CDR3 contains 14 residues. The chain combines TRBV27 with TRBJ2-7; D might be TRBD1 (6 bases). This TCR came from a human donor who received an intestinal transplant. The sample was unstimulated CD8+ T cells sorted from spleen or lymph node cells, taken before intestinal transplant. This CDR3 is CASSSRGSSYEQYF. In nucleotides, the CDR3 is TGTGCCAGCAGTAGCAGGGGCAGCTCCTACGAGCAGTACTTC.